The next 24 T cell receptor beta chains were all read from a single sample in a study of sequential checkpoint blockade in melanoma. This sample's treatment: randomized to nivolumab then ipilimumab (arm A) or the reverse (arm B). Here immunoSEQ multiplex PCR was the method, and the copy in TCRdb shows in-frame clones only, minus some. The sample includes 40,000 or so clones, roughly 86% seen only once; the top ten take approximately 6%. The sample was CD8+ T cells sorted from blood (inferred from file names), taken from a patient given nivolumab and ipilimumab in sequence. These receptors originate from a human donor with melanoma.

CDR3 in amino acids: CASSYTGDGNTIYF. DNA for the CDR3: TGTGCCAGCAGTTACACAGGGGATGGAAACACCATATATTTT. The V and J genes are TRBV6-6 and TRBJ1-3; TRBD1 aligns across 7 bases. V lost 2 bases to trimming and J lost 3 bases; unmatched junction nucleotides: 1. The CDR3 totals 14 residues. Germline CDR1 is MNHNY and CDR2 is SVGAGI (reference sequence).

This clone occurred a few times. The CDR3 DNA follows: TGTGCCAGTAGTATAGTCTGGTCGGAAACAGACTACGAGCAGTACTTC. Protein sequence: CASSIVWSETDYEQYF. The chain has TRBV19 and TRBJ2-7; D gene unclear. The CDR3 length is 16 residues. Germline V CDR1 and CDR2: LNHDA, SQIVND (reference sequence). With 1 base removed from V and 3 bases from J, the gap between germline ends came to 16 bases. The variable domain in full, completed from reference TRBV19 and TRBJ2-7, reads DGGITQSPKYLFRKEGQNVTLSCEQNLNHDAMYWYRQDPGQGLRLIYYSQIVNDFQKGDIAEGYSVSREKKESFPLTVTSAQKNPTAFYLCASSIVWSETDYEQYFGPGTRLTVT.

The chain employs TRBV7-6 and TRBJ2-7; TRBD2 is a possible D gene (5 bases). V shed 1 base and J shed 0 bases, with 16 bases lying between them. The V gene's germline CDR1 is SGHVS and CDR2 FNYEAQ. CDR3 length equals 17 residues. In DNA form, the CDR3 reads TGTGCCAGCAGCTTAGACCCCAGTGGGAGCTACTCCTACGAGCAGTACTTC. It encodes CASSLDPSGSYSYEQYF.

The chain recombines TRBV30 with TRBJ2-7; tentative D call: TRBD2 (5 bases). Per the germline V gene, CDR1 is GTSNPN and CDR2 is SVGIG (reference sequence). The V gene lost 6 bases and the J gene lost 2 bases, with 17 bases spanning the gap. The CDR3 contains 14 residues. The CDR3 DNA reads as TGTGCCTGCCTCCCCCGGACTGGGGCCTACGAGCAGTACTTC. Its protein is CACLPRTGAYEQYF.

The V and J genes are TRBV27 and TRBJ2-7; tentatively, D is TRBD2 (6 bases). This CDR3 contains 14 residues. Germline values: CDR1 MNHEY, CDR2 SMNVEV (reference sequence). The germline V and J ends were trimmed by 4 bases and 2 bases, with 12 bases remaining between them. This chain's CDR3 is CASSSLADPYEQYF. CDR3 coding DNA: TGTGCCAGCAGTTCCTTAGCGGACCCCTACGAGCAGTACTTC.

The genes are TRBV30 and TRBJ1-1; D is perhaps TRBD1 (5 bases). Trimming left V 1 base short and J 7 bases short, with 13 bases between. The CDR3 runs to 13 residues. Germline V lookup: CDR1 GTSNPN, CDR2 SVGIG (reference sequence). DNA of the CDR3: TGTGCCTGGAGTGCTGGGCTGGGGGGTGAAGCTTTCTTT. Translation: CAWSAGLGGEAFF.

This chain uses TRBV6-5 with TRBJ2-7; a weak D match, TRBD2 (6 bases). CDR3 length equals 16 residues. Trimming took off 0 bases at V and 7 bases at J, with 19 bases between the two ends. From germline, CDR1 is MNHEY and CDR2 SVGAGI. The CDR3 nucleotides read TGTGCCAGCAGTTACTCGATACCTTTCGCCAGCGGGGAGCAGTACTTC. Residues: CASSYSIPFASGEQYF.

The rearrangement links TRBV4-3 to TRBJ2-7; D uncertain. V lost 0 bases to trimming and J lost 4 bases, with 16 bases between them. The CDR3 has 16 amino acids. Looked up from germline, CDR1 is LGHNA and CDR2 is YSLEER. CDR3 region: CASSQDWALAQYEQYF. The CDR3 DNA is TGCGCCAGCAGCCAAGATTGGGCTCTGGCACAATACGAGCAGTACTTC.

The J gene is TRBJ2-1, the V gene TRBV19, with a weak D call TRBD2 (5 bases). Germline loops: CDR1 LNHDA, CDR2 SQIVND (reference sequence). The CDR3 totals 15 residues. V was cut by 3 bases and J by 5 bases, with 14 bases left in between. The CDR3 loop is CASSIGFTRDNEQFF. The CDR3 region has the DNA TGTGCCAGTAGTATTGGGTTTACGCGGGACAATGAGCAGTTCTTC. Combining the CDR3 with reference TRBV19 and TRBJ2-1 gives the whole variable domain DGGITQSPKYLFRKEGQNVTLSCEQNLNHDAMYWYRQDPGQGLRLIYYSQIVNDFQKGDIAEGYSVSREKKESFPLTVTSAQKNPTAFYLCASSIGFTRDNEQFFGPGTRLTVL.

J is TRBJ2-1 and V is TRBV10-3, with D possibly matching TRBD1 (6 bases). Germline CDR1 reads ENHRY; CDR2 reads SYGVKD. V shed 4 bases and J shed 0 bases, with 16 bases lying between them. This CDR3 is 17 amino acids long. In DNA, the CDR3 is TGTGCCATCAGTGGGGGACATCGGAAGAGCTCCTACAATGAGCAGTTCTTC. Its protein is CAISGGHRKSSYNEQFF.

This clone occurred once. The genes are TRBV7-8 and TRBJ1-2, with D perhaps TRBD1 (5 bases). The CDR3 sequence is 17 residues long. V lost 1 base and J 2 bases, leaving 17 bases between the germline ends. CDR1 SGHVS and CDR2 FQNEAQ come from the germline V gene. The CDR3 DNA follows: TGTGCCAGCAGCTTAGGGTTGAGAGGGGACTCCAACTATGGCTACACCTTC. Translation: CASSLGLRGDSNYGYTF.

This clone was seen only once. The chain employs TRBV27 and TRBJ2-7; 7 nucleotides agree with TRBD2. Germline CDR1 and CDR2: MNHEY and SMNVEV (reference sequence). The CDR3 covers 13 residues. With 6 bases clipped from V and 3 bases from J, the junction kept 5 bases outside the gene matches. The CDR3 loop is CASRAGVFYEQYF. The DNA of the CDR3 is TGTGCCAGCAGGGCGGGGGTTTTCTACGAGCAGTACTTC.

In its sample, this clone ranks as medium-sized. The gene calls are TRBV5-5 and TRBJ2-7, with 9 bases lining up with TRBD2. Per germline, CDR1 SGHKS and CDR2 YYEKEE (reference sequence). The V gene end was trimmed by 1 base and the J gene end by 3 bases; junction bases not matched to a gene: 5. The CDR3 contains 15 residues. As DNA, the CDR3 is TGTGCCAGCAGCTTGATTTTAGCGGGGGTCTACGAGCAGTACTTC. It yields the protein CASSLILAGVYEQYF.

The chain employs TRBV18 and TRBJ2-2; the match to TRBD2 covers 11 bases. Trimming took 6 bases from V and 2 from J; bases not matched to a gene: 14. The length of the CDR3 is 19 residues. Germline CDR1 reads KGHSH; CDR2 reads LQKENI. The CDR3 region is CASSGMGLAEAFNTGELFF. The CDR3, as DNA: TGTGCCAGCTCGGGGATGGGACTAGCGGAAGCATTTAACACCGGGGAGCTGTTTTTT.

The V and J genes are TRBV5-1 and TRBJ2-3, with 7 bases identical to TRBD2. CDR3 length: 15 amino acids. Trimming cost V 4 bases and J 1 base; bases outside gene matches: 6. CDR1 and CDR2 (germline): SGHRS, YFSETQ. The CDR3 coding sequence is TGCGCCAGCAGCCCGGAAGCGGGGCGCACAGATACGCAGTATTTT. Amino acids: CASSPEAGRTDTQYF.

In DNA, the CDR3 is TGCGCCAGCATAGCGGGGCCGATCTCCTACGAGCAGTACTTC. Protein product: CASIAGPISYEQYF. The chain joins TRBV10-2 to TRBJ2-5; the match to TRBD2 covers 8 bases. The end of the DNA fits TRBJ2-7 better, so the J call may be wrong. The CDR3 is made up of 14 amino acids. Germline V gene data show CDR1 as WSHSY and CDR2 as SAAADI.

The gene calls are TRBV29-1 and TRBJ1-1; 9 bases line up with TRBD1. J lost 6 bases, V lost 0 bases, and 8 bases had no gene match. Germline CDR1 and CDR2: SQVTM and ANQGSEA. CDR3 length: 15 amino acids. The CDR3 sequence: CSVEDRGTGIPEAFF. CDR3 sequence (DNA): TGCAGCGTTGAAGACCGGGGGACAGGGATTCCTGAAGCTTTCTTT.

V is TRBV29-1 and J is TRBJ2-7; D gene uncertain. Germline V gene sequence: CDR1 SQVTM, CDR2 ANQGSEA. V lost 4 bases and J lost 0, with 7 bases in between. The CDR3 totals 12 residues. CDR3 sequence (DNA): TGCAGCGTTGTTTCAGACTCCTACGAGCAGTACTTC. Protein sequence: CSVVSDSYEQYF.

This chain links TRBV6-5 with TRBJ2-3; TRBD2 aligns across 8 bases. Germline assignment: CDR1 MNHEY and CDR2 SVGAGI. Trimming at V came to 2 bases and at J to 3 bases, leaving 4 bases not matched to a gene. This CDR3 is 15 amino acids long. This chain's CDR3 is CASSYDTSGTDTQYF. Written as DNA, the CDR3 is TGTGCCAGCAGTTACGATACTAGCGGAACAGATACGCAGTATTTT.

The V call is TRBV6-4, the J call TRBJ2-3; D perhaps matches TRBD1 (5 bases). The germline CDR1 and CDR2 sequences are MRHNA and SNTAGT. Trimming shortened V by 2 bases and J by 6 bases, and 12 bases separated the two germline ends. The CDR3 totals 14 residues. CDR3 amino acids: CASSDGGAGDTQYF. CDR3 sequence (DNA): TGTGCCAGCAGTGACGGTGGGGCCGGCGATACGCAGTATTTT.

J is TRBJ2-1 and V is TRBV10-3; D is ambiguous. The CDR3 extends over 11 amino acids. Looked up from germline, CDR1 is ENHRY and CDR2 is SYGVKD. V was pared by 4 bases and J by 5 bases, with 3 bases between. The CDR3 DNA sequence: TGTGCCATCAGTGCTAACAATGAGCAGTTCTTC. It specifies CAISANNEQFF.

This rearrangement joins TRBV11-2 to TRBJ2-7; D call uncertain. V lost 0 bases, J lost 4 bases, and 4 bases lay in between. The CDR3 loop spans 12 amino acids. Looked up from germline, CDR1 is SGHAT and CDR2 is FQNNGV. The CDR3 is CASSLDMYEQYF. The CDR3 coding sequence is TGTGCCAGCAGCTTAGACATGTACGAGCAGTACTTC.

The V call is TRBV18, the J call TRBJ2-1; TRBD2 aligns across 11 bases. This CDR3 has 15 residues. In germline, CDR1 is KGHSH, CDR2 LQKENI. Losses at the gene ends were 2 bases for V and 7 bases for J; bases not matched to a gene: 4. In nucleotides, the CDR3 is TGTGCCAGCTCACCATTTAGCGGGGGGGCGAATGAGCAGTTCTTC. Protein product: CASSPFSGGANEQFF.

The rearrangement links TRBV29-1 to TRBJ1-1; a possible D gene is TRBD1 (5 bases). Germline V gene sequence: CDR1 SQVTM, CDR2 ANQGSEA. This CDR3 is 13 amino acids long. The ends were cut back, 1 base at V and 5 bases at J, with 11 bases in the middle. CDR3 DNA sequence: TGCAGCGTTGAAGGCCAGGGCAGAACTGAAGCTTTCTTT. Residues: CSVEGQGRTEAFF.